The 21 T cell receptor beta chains below were found in one sample sequenced in a study of CD8 T cells in Susac syndrome (dated by TCRdb to between 2018 and 2021). The library was generated by the immunoSEQ multiplex PCR assay. RNA was extracted using the RNeasy kit, and roughly 0.5 to 1 microgram was reverse transcribed with random hexamers. Through fastp at Q25 and MiXCR, TCRdb rebuilt clones from the public reads, retaining in-frame beta chains. Rows merge per CDR3 protein into single entries with the most common DNA and genes. The sample table lists approximately 300,000 distinct CDR3 sequences, approximately 85% of them with a count of one. The ten largest account for 0.21% of the sample. The sequencing input was CD8+ T cells from PBMCs. These receptors all stem from a human donor with multiple sclerosis.

V and J are TRBV10-3 and TRBJ2-5; the match to TRBD2 covers 14 bases. The CDR3 loop spans 17 amino acids. After removal of 6 bases from V and 3 bases from J, the junction contained 9 bases not matched to a gene. Germline lookup yields CDR1 ENHRY and CDR2 SYGVKD. The CDR3 reads CAISEPGLAGEEETQYF. The DNA for the CDR3 is TGTGCCATCAGCGAGCCGGGACTAGCGGGAGAGGAAGAGACCCAGTACTTC.

The V gene is TRBV6-2 or TRBV6-3, the J gene TRBJ1-5; D is possibly TRBD1 (5 bases). Germline CDR1 is MNHEY and CDR2 is SVGEGT. The CDR3 extends over 14 amino acids. Trimming pared 2 bases from V and 3 bases from J, leaving 8 bases between. CDR3 sequence: CASSYGANNQPQHF. CDR3 DNA: TGTGCCAGCAGTTACGGGGCCAACAATCAGCCCCAGCATTTT.

The chain uses TRBV5-1 and TRBJ1-4; maybe TRBD1 (6 bases). The CDR3 has 14 residues. Trimming shortened V by 2 bases and J by 6 bases, and 11 bases separated the two germline ends. Germline values: CDR1 SGHRS, CDR2 YFSETQ. The CDR3 loop reads CASSFWEGDEKLFF. The CDR3 DNA is TGCGCCAGCAGCTTCTGGGAGGGGGATGAAAAACTGTTTTTT.

The V gene is TRBV6-5, the J gene TRBJ2-3, with 8 nucleotides matching TRBD2. This CDR3 spans 17 amino acids. The V and J ends lost 2 bases and 3 bases, in that order; junction bases with no gene match: 10. Germline assignment: CDR1 MNHEY and CDR2 SVGAGI. The CDR3 sequence is CASSYDPSGPGTDTQYF. The CDR3 coding sequence is TGTGCCAGCAGTTACGACCCTAGCGGGCCTGGGACAGATACGCAGTATTTT.

The gene calls are TRBV7-6 and TRBJ2-2; 8 nucleotides align to TRBD2. V lost 5 bases and J lost 0; bases outside the gene matches: 8. The CDR3 consists of 17 residues. Germline values: CDR1 SGHVS, CDR2 FNYEAQ. The CDR3 loop reads CASSPGGAGANTGELFF. The CDR3 DNA reads TGTGCCAGCAGCCCCGGGGGAGCGGGAGCGAACACCGGGGAGCTGTTTTTT.

The chain recombines TRBV25-1 with TRBJ1-2, with a possible D match to TRBD1 (5 bases). Germline V gives CDR1 MGHDK, CDR2 SYGVNS. The CDR3 is 12 residues long. V lost 8 bases to trimming and J lost 7 bases, with 14 bases between them. The DNA for the CDR3 is TGTGCCAGCGGGCAGGGTGCAAGTGGCTACACCTTC. Its protein is CASGQGASGYTF.

The DNA for the CDR3 is TGTGCCAGCAGCTCAGATAACTATGGCTACACCTTC. Translated, it gives CASSSDNYGYTF. The chain joins TRBV7-2 to TRBJ1-2; D unclear. The CDR3 covers 12 residues. Looked up from germline, CDR1 is SGHTA and CDR2 is FQGNSA. V shed 4 bases and J shed 1 base, with 4 bases lying between them.

J is TRBJ2-7 and V is TRBV6-1, with no clear D. CDR1 and CDR2 from the germline V gene are MNHNS and SASEGT. The CDR3 contains 12 residues. Trimming stripped 6 bases from V and 2 bases from J, with 8 bases between. The CDR3 DNA is TGTGCCAGCAGCCTACTAACCTACGAGCAGTACTTC. Protein sequence: CASSLLTYEQYF.

The genes are TRBV7-9 and TRBJ2-3; no clear D gene. CDR3 length: 13 residues. V lost 5 bases, J lost 2 bases, and 8 bases lay in between. CDR1 and CDR2 (germline): SEHNR, FQNEAQ (reference sequence). The CDR3 DNA reads TGTGCCAGCAGCGCACCGGCCACAGATACGCAGTATTTT. Translating it yields CASSAPATDTQYF.

This chain joins TRBV7-9 and TRBJ2-1; D uncertain. Germline assignment: CDR1 SEHNR and CDR2 FQNEAQ (reference sequence). V lost 2 bases and J 1 base, leaving 9 bases between the germline ends. The CDR3 is made up of 15 amino acids. In DNA, the CDR3 is TGTGCCAGCAGCTTATTAGGGCCATCCTACAATGAGCAGTTCTTC. This translates into CASSLLGPSYNEQFF.

This chain joins TRBV20-1 and TRBJ2-5, with TRBD2 as a possible D gene (6 bases). Germline CDR1 is DFQATT and CDR2 is SNEGSKA (reference sequence). The V gene lost 0 bases and the J gene lost 5 bases, with 16 bases spanning the gap. The CDR3 is 15 amino acids. CDR3: CSARDLREYGETQYF. The CDR3 DNA sequence: TGCAGTGCTAGAGATCTACGGGAGTATGGGGAGACCCAGTACTTC.

This clonotype was detected once. The V gene is TRBV4-3, the J gene TRBJ2-1; unclear D gene. The CDR3 contains 14 residues. Trimming took off 3 bases at V and 1 base at J, with 7 bases between the two ends. The V gene's germline CDR1 is LGHNA and CDR2 YSLEER. CDR3: CASSHQDSYNEQFF. CDR3 nucleotides: TGCGCCAGCAGCCATCAGGATTCCTACAATGAGCAGTTCTTC.

The chain has TRBV9 and TRBJ2-1; D unclear. Germline lookup yields CDR1 SGDLS and CDR2 YYNGEE. Trimming left V 8 bases short and J 5 bases short, with 17 bases between. The CDR3 loop spans 14 amino acids. The CDR3 coding sequence is TGTGCCAGTACCCTGGGCCCGTCCAACAATGAGCAGTTCTTC. Translating gives CASTLGPSNNEQFF. Full variable domain (remainder filled in from reference TRBV9 and TRBJ2-1): DSGVTQTPKHLITATGQRVTLRCSPRSGDLSVYWYQQSLDQGLQFLIQYYNGEERAKGNILERFSAQQFPDLHSELNLSSLELGDSALYFCASTLGPSNNEQFFGPGTRLTVL.

A single count supports this clonotype. The chain joins TRBV5-1 to TRBJ2-1; the D gene is possibly TRBD2 (5 bases). Germline values: CDR1 SGHRS, CDR2 YFSETQ. CDR3 length equals 15 residues. Trimming took off 1 base at V and 1 base at J, with 9 bases between the two ends. The CDR3 sequence is CASSLISGSYNEQFF. CDR3 nucleotides: TGCGCCAGCAGCTTGATAAGCGGATCCTACAATGAGCAGTTCTTC.

The chain is built from TRBV11-2 and TRBJ2-7; 8 bases line up with TRBD1. The CDR3 totals 13 residues. With 5 bases clipped from V and 7 bases from J, the junction kept 7 bases outside the gene matches. Germline V gene lookup returns CDR1 SGHAT and CDR2 FQNNGV. The CDR3 DNA follows: TGTGCCAGCAGCCGCGCGGACAGGGCAGAGCAGTACTTC. Translated: CASSRADRAEQYF. Supplemented by reference TRBV11-2 and TRBJ2-7, the full variable domain reads EAGVAQSPRYKIIEKRQSVAFWCNPISGHATLYWYQQILGQGPKLLIQFQNNGVVDDSQLPKDRFSAERLKGVDSTLKIQPAKLEDSAVYLCASSRADRAEQYFGPGTRLTVT.

The chain has TRBV2 and TRBJ1-4, with a tentative D call TRBD1 (6 bases). Germline V gives CDR1 SNHLY, CDR2 FYNNEI. CDR3 length equals 15 residues. The V end was cut by 5 bases, the J end by 2 bases, with 12 bases between. The CDR3 DNA is TGTGCCAGCAGTCCTACAGGGCTTACTAATGAAAAACTGTTTTTT. Translation gives CASSPTGLTNEKLFF.

The chain uses TRBV27 and TRBJ2-5; 14 positions match TRBD2. V was pared by 5 bases and J by 9 bases, with 11 bases of the junction left unmatched. Germline V gives CDR1 MNHEY, CDR2 SMNVEV (reference sequence). The length of the CDR3 is 16 residues. CDR3 sequence: CASSQALGLAGVAQYF. CDR3 nucleotides: TGTGCCAGCAGTCAGGCACTGGGACTAGCGGGAGTGGCCCAGTACTTC.

V gene TRBV28 combines with J gene TRBJ1-1; D uncertain. Trimming stripped 5 bases from V and 4 bases from J, with 14 bases between. This CDR3 is 14 amino acids long. Per the germline V gene, CDR1 is MDHEN and CDR2 is SYDVKM. CDR3 amino acids: CASSAPGVATEAFF. Written as DNA, the CDR3 is TGTGCCAGCAGTGCCCCCGGGGTGGCCACTGAAGCTTTCTTT.

A few counts support this clonotype. The CDR3 loop is CSASGLAGSYEQYF. The DNA of the CDR3 is TGCAGTGCTAGTGGGCTAGCGGGCTCCTACGAGCAGTACTTC. This chain links TRBV20-1 with TRBJ2-7, with TRBD2 matching over 8 bases. The CDR3 is 14 amino acids. CDR1 DFQATT and CDR2 SNEGSKA come from the germline V gene (reference sequence). After removal of 3 bases from V and 0 bases from J, the junction contained 4 bases not matched to a gene.

The chain uses TRBV5-1 and TRBJ2-1; D possibly uses TRBD1 or TRBD2 (5 bases each). CDR3 size: 16 residues. The V and J ends lost 4 bases and 2 bases respectively, with 16 bases between them. Germline CDR1 is SGHRS and CDR2 is YFSETQ. In nucleotides, the CDR3 is TGCGCCAGCAGCCTGCCGGGACGGGAACCCTACAATGAGCAGTTCTTC. Its protein product is CASSLPGREPYNEQFF.

This rearrangement joins TRBV27 to TRBJ2-7; TRBD2 matches at 9 bases. The CDR3 totals 19 residues. V lost 6 bases to trimming and J lost 3 bases; unmatched junction nucleotides: 21. The germline V gene has CDR1 MNHEY and CDR2 SMNVEV (reference sequence). CDR3: CASSLRERQGTSLNYEQYF. The CDR3 nucleotides read TGTGCCAGCAGCTTAAGGGAGAGACAAGGGACTAGCCTAAACTACGAGCAGTACTTC.